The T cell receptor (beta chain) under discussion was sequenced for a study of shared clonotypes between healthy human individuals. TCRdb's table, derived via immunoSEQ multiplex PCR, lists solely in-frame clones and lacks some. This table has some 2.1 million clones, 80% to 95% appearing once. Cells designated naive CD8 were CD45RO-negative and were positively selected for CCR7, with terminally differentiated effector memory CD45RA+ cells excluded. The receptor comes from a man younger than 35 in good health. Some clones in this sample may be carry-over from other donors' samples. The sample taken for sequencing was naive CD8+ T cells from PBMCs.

The CDR3 spells CASSYGTGRTGELFF. Written as DNA, the CDR3 is TGTGCCAGCAGTTACGGGACAGGGCGGACCGGGGAGCTGTTTTTT. The chain recombines TRBV6-5 with TRBJ2-2; 9 bases are a match to TRBD1. J gave up 5 bases and V 2 bases, and 3 bases lay outside the gene matches. CDR1 and CDR2 (germline): MNHEY, SVGAGI. CDR3 length: 15 residues.